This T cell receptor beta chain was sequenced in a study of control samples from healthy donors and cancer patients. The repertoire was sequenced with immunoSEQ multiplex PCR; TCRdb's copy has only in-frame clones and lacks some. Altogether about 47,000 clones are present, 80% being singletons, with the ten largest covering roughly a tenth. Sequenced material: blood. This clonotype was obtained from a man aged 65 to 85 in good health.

This CDR3 reads CASSYRGRVTEAFF. In nucleotides, the CDR3 is TGTGCCAGCAGTTACAGGGGGAGAGTCACTGAAGCTTTCTTT. The chain recombines TRBV27 with TRBJ1-1; 8 nucleotides align to TRBD1. The junction had 5 bases not matched to a gene; V was cut back by 4 bases and J by 4 bases. The V gene's germline CDR1 is MNHEY and CDR2 SMNVEV (reference sequence). The CDR3 consists of 14 residues.